Sequencing of this T cell receptor (beta chain) was carried out in a study of blood T cell repertoires in COVID-19. About the study: PBMCs, B-cell-depleted T cells, or T cells were the source of the cDNA or gDNA that made up the material.

This clone has just a few counts. Deletions cut 1 base from V and 6 bases from J, with 7 bases between. This CDR3 has 14 amino acids. The germline V gene encodes CDR1 SEHNR and CDR2 FQNEAQ (reference sequence). Authors' methods: Reference gene primer amplification in the assay estimated nucleated cell counts. Some clones are missing from TCRdb's copy, which holds only in-frame ones; the method was immunoSEQ multiplex PCR. Clone size and the V and J calls come from that table; the DNA yielded D and trimming. The sample holds around 100,000 clones; roughly 89% are singletons and the top ten take roughly 2.1%.

V gene TRBV7-9 combines with J gene TRBJ1-6; D not certain. The receptor's source is a man between 65 and 85 years old with active or convalescent COVID-19. The sample consisted of peripheral blood. The CDR3 bases are TGTGCCAGCAGCTTAGAGGTAGCTAATTCACCCCTCCACTTT. This codes for CASSLEVANSPLHF. Full variable domain (outside the CDR3, taken from reference TRBV7-9 and TRBJ1-6): DTGVSQNPRHKITKRGQNVTFRCDPISEHNRLYWYRQTLGQGPEFLTYFQNEAQLEKSRLLSDRFSAERPKGSFSTLEIQRTEQGDSAMYLCASSLEVANSPLHFGNGTRLTVT.